These T cell receptor beta chains were read from a single sample in a study of tumor T cells in aggressive B-cell lymphoma. Assay used: immunoSEQ multiplex PCR; TCRdb lists only in-frame clones, some missing. This table has fewer than 3,500 clones, 85% to 90% appearing once. Input material: tumor tissue. All receptors derive from an adult with diffuse large B cell lymphoma. CDR3s include the opening cysteine and the closing phenylalanine or tryptophan.

TRBV9,CASSVVRGNTGELFF
TRBV6-6,CASSYPGSTDYGYTF
TRBV18,CASSPLGRPGTGELFF
TRBV18,CASSPLGQEKQYF
TRBV11-3,CASSLNRNSYEQYF
TRBV28,CASSQPRGLAYEQYF
TRBV4-1,CASSQEWTGVNEKLFF
TRBV28,CASQTGLTEAFF
TRBV11-2,CASSVHGSGAIEQCF
TRBV14,CASSQRTGSYEQYF
TRBV5-1,CASSPSGGGEAGEQYF
TRBV7-2,CASSLGRRGQGNEQFF
TRBV4-3,CASSQDEGGIRNTGELFF
TRBV7-9,CASSLARDTNYGYTF
TRBV5-1,CASSLGTGGEFF
TRBV28,CASSAGTGSGEQYF
TRBV5-1,CASSLAGSNQETQYF
TRBV7-9,CASSLARRGGGTDTQYF